The sequence of this TCR beta chain was determined in a study of CD4+ T cells in melanoma. Study findings and constraints: Diverse differentiation states were reported for melanoma neoantigen-specific CD4+ T cells. A reported correlation linked neoantigen-specific CD4+ T cells to CD8+, macrophage and B cell function.

The repertoire was sequenced with immunoSEQ multiplex PCR; TCRdb's copy has only in-frame clones and lacks some. Of 10,000 or so clones listed, about three quarters are singletons. Regarding this clone: The target antigen is unknown.

From germline, CDR1 is SGHNT and CDR2 YYREEE (reference sequence). V lost 4 bases to trimming and J lost 5 bases; unmatched junction nucleotides: 2. This CDR3 comprises 13 residues. The V and J genes are TRBV5-4 and TRBJ1-4; the match to TRBD1 covers 7 bases. The sequence was collected from a human donor with melanoma. Sequenced sample: cells from a culture (not recorded whether cultured in vitro). The CDR3 loop is CASSEGQNEKLFF. Written as DNA, the CDR3 is TGTGCCAGCAGCGAGGGACAGAATGAAAAACTGTTTTTT.